The 7 T cell receptor beta chains in this list originate from one sample, sequenced in a study of control samples from healthy donors and cancer patients. The data were produced by immunoSEQ multiplex PCR, yet TCRdb's version contains in-frame clones alone and is incomplete. The sample lists more than 95,000 clones, over 90% occurring once. Sequences were obtained from blood. Every receptor here comes from a man younger than 35 in good health.

As to this clone: One junction end disagrees with the germline gene, perhaps due to a read error. The rearrangement links TRBV20-1 to TRBJ1-4; D unresolved. Germline CDR1 reads DFQATT; CDR2 reads SNEGSKA (reference sequence). The CDR3 covers 10 residues. In DNA form, the CDR3 reads TGCAGTGCTAGTATACCACCCCGCGTTTTT. Translation gives CSASIPPRVF.

The rearrangement joins TRBV7-9 to TRBJ2-7; 9 bases agree with TRBD2. Per germline, CDR1 SEHNR and CDR2 FQNEAQ (reference sequence). J lost 2 bases, V lost 5 bases, and 4 bases had no gene match. CDR3 length equals 14 residues. CDR3 residues: CASSPRLAAYEQYF. As DNA, the CDR3 is TGTGCCAGCAGCCCAAGACTAGCGGCCTACGAGCAGTACTTC. Looking up the rest from reference TRBV7-9 and TRBJ2-7 gives the full variable domain: DTGVSQNPRHKITKRGQNVTFRCDPISEHNRLYWYRQTLGQGPEFLTYFQNEAQLEKSRLLSDRFSAERPKGSFSTLEIQRTEQGDSAMYLCASSPRLAAYEQYFGPGTRLTVT.

J is TRBJ2-1 and V is TRBV25-1, with a tentative D call TRBD2 (6 bases). The CDR3 runs to 16 residues. The germline V gene encodes CDR1 MGHDK and CDR2 SYGVNS. Trimming removed 5 bases at V and 0 bases at J, with 14 bases between. The CDR3 DNA is TGTGCCAGCAGTCGCCTAGACGGGAGCTCCTACAATGAGCAGTTCTTC. As protein: CASSRLDGSSYNEQFF.

The sample holds a few counts of this clone. This chain uses TRBV6-4 with TRBJ2-6, with TRBD2 as a possible D gene (5 bases). V was clipped by 0 bases and J by 0 bases, with 6 bases between them. Germline V gene lookup returns CDR1 MRHNA and CDR2 SNTAGT. The CDR3 is 16 residues long. CDR3 sequence (DNA): TGTGCCAGCAGTGACTCGAGGGTCTCTGGGGCCAACGTCCTGACTTTC. Translated, it gives CASSDSRVSGANVLTF.

The gene calls are TRBV4-1 and TRBJ1-1; no clear D gene. Trimming removed 3 bases at V and 0 bases at J, with 8 bases between. This CDR3 has 14 amino acids. Germline lookup yields CDR1 MGHRA and CDR2 YSYEKL. This chain's CDR3 is CASSQSVVNTEAFF. CDR3 sequence (DNA): TGCGCCAGCAGCCAGTCCGTAGTGAACACTGAAGCTTTCTTT.

The genes are TRBV19 and TRBJ2-1, with a weak D call TRBD1 (6 bases). V was trimmed by 8 bases and J by 5 bases, leaving 13 bases between them. The CDR3 is 13 amino acids. CDR1 LNHDA and CDR2 SQIVND come from the germline V gene (reference sequence). As DNA, the CDR3 is TGTGCCAGTTCCCCGCCAGGGGACAATGAGCAGTTCTTC. Its protein is CASSPPGDNEQFF.

The chain links TRBV7-9 to TRBJ1-5, with 9 bases that match TRBD1. CDR1 SEHNR and CDR2 FQNEAQ come from the germline V gene (reference sequence). The CDR3 has 17 amino acids. V trimming: 3 bases; J trimming: 4 bases; junction bases outside the gene matches: 10. CDR3 nucleotide sequence: TGTGCCAGCAGCTTCTCGAGACTCGGGACAGGGAATCAGCCCCAGCATTTT. This sequence encodes CASSFSRLGTGNQPQHF. Full variable domain (rest looked up from reference TRBV7-9 and TRBJ1-5): DTGVSQNPRHKITKRGQNVTFRCDPISEHNRLYWYRQTLGQGPEFLTYFQNEAQLEKSRLLSDRFSAERPKGSFSTLEIQRTEQGDSAMYLCASSFSRLGTGNQPQHFGDGTRLSIL.